Sequencing of this T cell receptor beta chain was carried out in a study of blood T cell repertoires in COVID-19. The method was immunoSEQ multiplex PCR; TCRdb's version includes in-frame clones alone and lacks a portion of them. The table records around 200,000 clones, less than 80% of them present only once. V was shortened by 1 base and J by 1 base, with 6 bases between the two germline ends. This CDR3 is 14 amino acids long. Germline CDR1 and CDR2: KGHDR and SFDVKD. The clonotype comes from a woman aged 45-65 years with acute or convalescent COVID-19. Input material: peripheral blood. The chain combines TRBV24-1 with TRBJ1-2; D is uncertain. This CDR3 reads CATSDFGVNYGYTF. CDR3 bases: TGTGCCACCAGTGATTTCGGGGTTAACTATGGCTACACCTTC.